The 9 T cell receptor beta chains in this list originate from one sample, sequenced in a study of shared clonotypes between healthy human individuals. Data came from immunoSEQ multiplex PCR; TCRdb stores just in-frame clones and leaves some out. The top ten hold about 12% of the sample, which has about 490,000 clones, around three quarters seen once. The specimen sequenced was PBMCs. The receptors were gathered from a middle-aged woman in good health. Some clones in this sample may be carry-over from other donors' samples.

J is TRBJ1-1 and V is TRBV5-4, with D possibly matching TRBD1 (5 bases). The CDR3 totals 15 residues. Germline V gives CDR1 SGHNT, CDR2 YYREEE (reference sequence). V gave up 4 bases and J gave up 1 base, with 14 bases separating them. The CDR3 here is CASSAGRIRNTEAFF. CDR3 bases: TGTGCCAGCAGCGCGGGACGAATCAGGAACACTGAAGCTTTCTTT.

This chain joins TRBV19 and TRBJ1-4; maybe TRBD1 (5 bases). Germline loops: CDR1 LNHDA, CDR2 SQIVND (reference sequence). This CDR3 comprises 14 residues. V was clipped by 4 bases and J by 3 bases, with 9 bases between them. The CDR3 is CASSRRDANEKLFF. In nucleotides, the CDR3 is TGTGCCAGTAGTAGGAGGGACGCTAATGAAAAACTGTTTTTT.

The chain uses TRBV19 and TRBJ2-7; TRBD1 agrees at 8 bases. V shed 4 bases and J 2 bases; nucleotides not matched to a gene: 7. The CDR3 is 15 amino acids. Looked up from germline, CDR1 is LNHDA and CDR2 is SQIVND (reference sequence). The CDR3 region is CASSNSGGGTYEQYF. As DNA, the CDR3 is TGTGCCAGTAGTAACTCAGGGGGCGGCACCTACGAGCAGTACTTC.

The V call is TRBV10-1, the J call TRBJ2-5, with TRBD1 as a possible D gene (5 bases). The germline V and J ends were trimmed by 4 bases and 2 bases, with 8 bases remaining between them. The germline CDR1 and CDR2 sequences are WNHNN and SYGVQD (reference sequence). This CDR3 is built from 13 residues. The CDR3 sequence: CASSADSQETQYF. The CDR3 DNA reads as TGCGCCAGCAGTGCCGACAGTCAAGAGACCCAGTACTTC.

The CDR3 spells CASSRPTSGRGGNEQFF. The CDR3 DNA reads as TGTGCCAGCAGCCGACCGACTAGCGGAAGGGGGGGTAATGAGCAGTTCTTC. The rearrangement joins TRBV7-8 to TRBJ2-1, with 9 bases aligning to TRBD2. Looked up from germline, CDR1 is SGHVS and CDR2 is FQNEAQ. The trim removed 5 bases at V and 7 bases at J, leaving 15 bases unmatched. The length of the CDR3 is 17 residues.

This CDR3 is CASSVGGLADNEQFF. CDR3 sequence (DNA): TGTGCCAGCAGCGTAGGTGGACTAGCGGACAATGAGCAGTTCTTC. The gene calls are TRBV9 and TRBJ2-1; 10 nucleotides align to TRBD2. V trimming: 0 bases; J trimming: 5 bases; junction bases outside the gene matches: 2. Germline CDR1 SGDLS, CDR2 YYNGEE. CDR3 length equals 15 residues.

The J gene is TRBJ2-7, the V gene TRBV19; 7 nucleotides align to TRBD2. The CDR3 has 14 amino acids. Germline V CDR1 and CDR2: LNHDA, SQIVND (reference sequence). J gave up 3 bases and V 1 base, and 3 bases lay outside the gene matches. In DNA form, the CDR3 reads TGTGCCAGTAGTATAGGTCTAGCGGTCTACGAGCAGTACTTC. Its translation: CASSIGLAVYEQYF.

The chain joins TRBV28 to TRBJ1-2; 8 bases map to TRBD1. The CDR3 runs to 16 residues. V was pared by 6 bases and J by 5 bases, with 14 bases of the junction left unmatched. Germline V gene lookup returns CDR1 MDHEN and CDR2 SYDVKM. The CDR3 region has the DNA TGTGCCAGCAGCCCGAGGACAGGGCTTTCCGCGTATGGCTACACCTTC. It is translated as CASSPRTGLSAYGYTF.

The rearrangement uses TRBV11-2 and TRBJ1-1, with D unresolved. V lost 5 bases to trimming and J lost 1 base, with 14 bases between them. The CDR3 totals 15 residues. Germline V CDR1 and CDR2: SGHAT, FQNNGV. CDR3 sequence: CASSKSGESNTEAFF. CDR3 nucleotides: TGTGCCAGCAGCAAGAGCGGGGAGTCGAACACTGAAGCTTTCTTT.